This T cell receptor beta chain was recovered during a study of control samples from healthy donors and cancer patients. The CDR3 runs to 11 residues. V lost 0 bases, J lost 7 bases, and 3 bases lay in between. Here immunoSEQ multiplex PCR was the method, and the copy in TCRdb shows in-frame clones only, minus some. This repertoire shows about 160,000 clones, roughly 93% found once; its top ten account for less than 6%. The material sequenced was blood. The rearrangement uses TRBV12-3 or TRBV12-4 and TRBJ1-1, with unresolved D. This receptor was identified in a man younger than 35 in good health. The CDR3 bases are TGTGCCAGCAGTTTAGCGGTTGAAGCTTTCTTT. It codes for CASSLAVEAFF.